Listed below are T cell receptor beta chains from one sample, sequenced in a study of T cells in Graves' hyperthyroidism and ophthalmopathy. TCRdb reprocessed the multiplex PCR reads with MiXCR, giving one entry per CDR3 protein. The sample holds around 700,000 distinct CDR3 sequences, roughly 20% seen once. Sequenced material: blood. Receptor source: a woman in her forties or fifties with Graves' hyperthyroidism that later progressed to Graves' ophthalmopathy. Both conserved end residues are part of each CDR3. D genes are given only for firm matches. Clone size is not always given. Where it is, it says once, few, many or a class for expanded clones.

d_gene	v_gene	j_gene	abundance	CDR3aa	CDR3nt
TRBD1	TRBV7-9	TRBJ1-3	few	CASSSPDRGLGNTIYF	TGTGCCAGCAGCTCACCGGACAGGGGGCTTGGAAACACCATATATTTT
NA	TRBV9	TRBJ1-1	many	CASSASGGRYTEAFF	TGTGCCAGCAGCGCGTCGGGGGGGAGGTACACTGAAGCTTTCTTT
NA	TRBV5-5	TRBJ1-1	few	CASSFGAANTEAFF	TGTGCCAGCAGCTTCGGGGCGGCGAACACTGAAGCTTTCTTT
NA	TRBV30	TRBJ1-1	many	CAWRKGGNTEAFF	TGTGCCTGGAGGAAGGGGGGCAACACTGAAGCTTTCTTT
NA	TRBV5-6	TRBJ1-6	NA	CASSTPTTPLHF	TGTGCCAGCAGCACCCCAACTACACCCCTCCACTTT
NA	TRBV20-1	TRBJ2-7	many	CSASDPLDWNSYEQYF	TGCAGTGCTAGTGATCCCTTGGACTGGAACTCCTACGAGCAGTACTTC
NA	TRBV6-2/TRBV6-3	TRBJ1-1	few	CASSYISPEAFF	TGTGCCAGCAGTTACATCTCCCCCGAAGCTTTCTTT
NA	TRBV5-5	TRBJ2-7	few	CASSPRDKAYEQYF	TGTGCCAGCAGCCCCAGGGACAAGGCCTACGAGCAGTACTTC
TRBD2	TRBV30	TRBJ2-5	many	CAWSAGLAGPLGQTQYF	TGTGCCTGGAGTGCGGGACTAGCGGGGCCTCTGGGGCAGACCCAGTACTTC
TRBD1	TRBV5-1	TRBJ1-2	NA	CASSYGQESYGYTF	TGCGCCAGCAGCTACGGACAGGAAAGCTATGGCTACACCTTC
NA	TRBV6-1	TRBJ1-2	NA	CASTPPGLGGYTF	TGTGCCAGCACCCCCCCAGGGCTTGGTGGCTACACCTTC
NA	TRBV12-3/TRBV12-4	TRBJ2-3	NA	CASSSLQGENTDTQYF	TGTGCCAGCAGTTCCCTACAAGGGGAAAACACAGATACGCAGTATTTT
NA	TRBV12-3/TRBV12-4	TRBJ2-7	once	CASSPLPGLSAEQYF	TGTGCCAGCAGTCCCCTCCCCGGGTTATCAGCCGAGCAGTACTTC
NA	TRBV10-3	TRBJ1-5	NA	CAISESRQGQSPQHF	TGTGCCATCAGTGAGTCGAGGCAGGGACAATCGCCCCAGCATTTT
NA	TRBV6-5	TRBJ1-1	few	CASSYSGLMAEAFF	TGTGCCAGCAGTTACTCGGGGTTGATGGCTGAAGCTTTCTTT
TRBD1	TRBV27	TRBJ1-2	NA	CASSGQGSNYGYTF	TGTGCCAGCAGCGGACAGGGTAGTAACTATGGCTACACCTTC
NA	TRBV5-4	TRBJ1-1	NA	CASINEGRMNTEAFF	TGTGCCAGCATAAATGAGGGGCGGATGAACACTGAAGCTTTCTTT